Following are 23 T cell receptor beta chains from one sample sequenced in a study of blood T cell repertoires in COVID-19. The method was immunoSEQ multiplex PCR; TCRdb's version includes in-frame clones alone and lacks a portion of them. This table has 450,000 to 500,000 clones, around 90% appearing once. Sequenced material: PBMCs or T cells enriched from blood (not recorded which). The origin of the receptors is a woman aged 18-29 years who had recovered from COVID-19.

This clone was observed once. V and J are TRBV27 and TRBJ2-1; D perhaps matches TRBD1 (6 bases). V was clipped by 5 bases and J by 4 bases, with 15 bases between them. The germline CDR1 and CDR2 sequences are MNHEY and SMNVEV (reference sequence). The CDR3 totals 15 residues. DNA for the CDR3: TGTGCCAGCAGTGCTCAGGGGAGTATGTACAATGAGCAGTTCTTC. It specifies CASSAQGSMYNEQFF.

V is TRBV10-2 and J is TRBJ1-3, with TRBD1 matching 11 bases. The CDR3 has 19 amino acids. The trim removed 6 bases at V and 0 bases at J, leaving 13 bases unmatched. The germline gives CDR1 WSHSY, CDR2 SAAADI. The CDR3 spells CASRRTGGRTWDSGNTIYF. DNA of the CDR3: TGCGCCAGCAGACGGACAGGGGGCCGCACATGGGACTCTGGAAACACCATATATTTT.

This chain connects TRBV28 to TRBJ2-5; 8 bases line up with TRBD2. CDR3 length equals 15 residues. Germline lookup yields CDR1 MDHEN and CDR2 SYDVKM. The ends lost 3 bases at V and 5 bases at J; junction bases unmatched: 8. Here the CDR3 DNA reads TGTGCCAGCAGTTTCCCCGTGTCTAGCGGGGAGACCCAGTACTTC. Amino acids: CASSFPVSSGETQYF.

This clone appeared a single time. The chain couples TRBV28 to TRBJ2-7; D not certain. Germline CDR1 and CDR2: MDHEN and SYDVKM. V was cut by 8 bases and J by 4 bases, with 18 bases left in between. There are 14 residues in the CDR3. The CDR3 nucleotides are TGTGCCAGCGGAACCGTGACACCCAGATACGAGCAGTACTTC. Translated, it gives CASGTVTPRYEQYF.

This chain joins TRBV4-1 and TRBJ1-5; 8 positions match TRBD1. V trimming: 1 base; J trimming: 3 bases; junction bases outside the gene matches: 8. Germline values: CDR1 MGHRA, CDR2 YSYEKL. CDR3 length: 17 amino acids. In DNA, the CDR3 is TGCGCCAGCAGCCAAGTCAGGGCCAGGGGGCTCAATCAGCCCCAGCATTTT. Encoded protein: CASSQVRARGLNQPQHF.

This sequence joins TRBV2 and TRBJ1-2, with D possibly matching TRBD1 (5 bases). The germline V gene has CDR1 SNHLY and CDR2 FYNNEI. This CDR3 contains 14 residues. The V gene lost 7 bases and the J gene lost 0 bases, with 12 bases spanning the gap. The CDR3 region is CASNTGTSNYGYTF. The CDR3 DNA follows: TGTGCCAGCAACACCGGGACTTCTAACTATGGCTACACCTTC.

This chain joins TRBV4-2 and TRBJ1-6; D uncertain. There are 17 residues in the CDR3. V dropped 7 bases and J dropped 7 bases, with 23 bases sitting between them. Per germline, CDR1 LGHNA and CDR2 YNFKEQ. The CDR3 coding sequence is TGTGCCAGCAAACTTCAGCCCGGCGACGCCGGGAATTCACCCCTCCACTTT. This codes for CASKLQPGDAGNSPLHF.

The chain links TRBV28 to TRBJ1-5, with 12 bases identical to TRBD1. This CDR3 is 15 amino acids long. J lost 4 bases, V lost 5 bases, and 3 bases had no gene match. Germline V gene sequence: CDR1 MDHEN, CDR2 SYDVKM. This CDR3 reads CASSRDRGRNQPQHF. CDR3 in DNA: TGTGCCAGCAGTCGGGACAGGGGGCGGAATCAGCCCCAGCATTTT.

The chain couples TRBV3-1 (or the pseudogene TRBV3-2) to TRBJ1-6, with D unresolved. Trimming left V 4 bases short and J 9 bases short, with 16 bases between. Germline assignment: CDR1 LGHDT and CDR2 YNNKEL (reference sequence). This CDR3 region has 15 residues. The CDR3 reads CASSLSGGRFSPLHF. CDR3 DNA: TGTGCCAGCAGCCTATCCGGTGGCAGGTTTTCACCCCTCCACTTT.

The V and J genes are TRBV4-1 and TRBJ1-2; TRBD1 matches 7 bases. The CDR3 runs to 14 residues. The V and J ends lost 1 base and 4 bases, in that order; junction bases with no gene match: 3. CDR1 is MGHRA and CDR2 is YSYEKL in the germline V gene. CDR3 region: CASSQVTGVYGYTF. CDR3 nucleotide sequence: TGCGCCAGCAGCCAAGTTACAGGGGTCTATGGCTACACCTTC.

This CDR3 is CAWSEQGFYGYTF. The CDR3 DNA reads as TGTGCCTGGAGTGAACAGGGGTTCTATGGCTACACCTTC. The rearrangement links TRBV30 to TRBJ1-2, with 7 bases matching TRBD1. The CDR3 has 13 amino acids. Trimming removed 1 base from V and 4 bases from J; junction bases left unmatched: 3. The V gene's germline CDR1 is GTSNPN and CDR2 SVGIG (reference sequence).

The genes are TRBV28 and TRBJ1-2; 9 bases agree with TRBD1. The CDR3 has 15 amino acids. Germline trimming cut 4 bases from V and 5 bases from J; bases unmatched to any gene: 8. Germline V gene data show CDR1 as MDHEN and CDR2 as SYDVKM. CDR3 coding DNA: TGTGCCAGCAGTTCCCCAGGGACAGGGTTATATGGCTACACCTTC. It encodes CASSSPGTGLYGYTF.

V and J are TRBV5-1 and TRBJ1-6; D remains ambiguous. This CDR3 is built from 13 residues. Per the germline V gene, CDR1 is SGHRS and CDR2 is YFSETQ. The V end lost 4 bases, the J end lost 8 bases, and 10 bases lay between the germline ends. CDR3 region: CASSLDGDSPLHF. The CDR3 coding sequence is TGCGCCAGCAGCCTTGATGGAGATTCACCCCTCCACTTT.

The chain links TRBV9 to TRBJ1-1; a weak D match, TRBD1 (6 bases). Germline V CDR1 and CDR2: SGDLS, YYNGEE. This CDR3 has 13 amino acids. Trimming cost V 2 bases and J 5 bases, with 10 bases left between them. DNA for the CDR3: TGTGCCAGCAGCGTGGCAGGGGAGACTGAAGCTTTCTTT. Its protein product is CASSVAGETEAFF.

This clone appeared a single time. The J gene is TRBJ1-1, the V gene TRBV4-1; D is possibly TRBD1 (6 bases). The CDR3 extends over 17 amino acids. Per germline, CDR1 MGHRA and CDR2 YSYEKL. V was clipped by 0 bases and J by 5 bases, with 19 bases between them. The chain's CDR3 is CASSQDAERDIWTEAFF. The CDR3 coding sequence is TGCGCCAGCAGCCAAGACGCGGAGAGGGACATATGGACTGAAGCTTTCTTT.

The chain uses TRBV5-1 and TRBJ1-1; D remains ambiguous. V lost 5 bases and J 9 bases, leaving 17 bases between the germline ends. The CDR3 contains 13 residues. CDR1 and CDR2 (germline): SGHRS, YFSETQ. The CDR3 sequence: CASSPLPYAKAFF. CDR3 in DNA: TGCGCCAGCAGTCCCCTACCTTACGCCAAAGCTTTCTTT. Based on the CDR3 plus reference TRBV5-1 and TRBJ1-1, the full variable domain is KAGVTQTPRYLIKTRGQQVTLSCSPISGHRSVSWYQQTPGQGLQFLFEYFSETQRNKGNFPGRFSGRQFSNSRSEMNVSTLELGDSALYLCASSPLPYAKAFFGQGTRLTVV.

The chain couples TRBV19 to TRBJ1-2; the match to TRBD1 covers 12 bases. The junction had 8 bases not matched to a gene; V was cut back by 4 bases and J by 8 bases. The CDR3 runs 15 residues. The germline gives CDR1 LNHDA, CDR2 SQIVND (reference sequence). The CDR3 here is CASSTGQGASRGYTF. The CDR3 nucleotides read TGTGCCAGTAGTACGGGACAGGGGGCTAGTCGGGGCTACACCTTC.

The rearrangement links TRBV7-9 to TRBJ1-4, with D perhaps TRBD1 (5 bases). This CDR3 has 15 amino acids. Germline lookup yields CDR1 SEHNR and CDR2 FQNEAQ (reference sequence). Trimming shortened V by 4 bases and J by 0 bases, and 9 bases separated the two germline ends. The CDR3 DNA reads as TGTGCCAGCAGCTCCCAAGGGGCAACTAATGAAAAACTGTTTTTT. Its translation is CASSSQGATNEKLFF. Using reference TRBV7-9 and TRBJ1-4 for the parts outside the CDR3, the full variable domain is DTGVSQNPRHKITKRGQNVTFRCDPISEHNRLYWYRQTLGQGPEFLTYFQNEAQLEKSRLLSDRFSAERPKGSFSTLEIQRTEQGDSAMYLCASSSQGATNEKLFFGSGTQLSVL.

V usage is TRBV16 and J usage is TRBJ1-1; no definite D call. The CDR3 spans 12 residues. V was pared by 5 bases and J by 4 bases, with 8 bases between. Germline V lookup: CDR1 KGHSY, CDR2 FQNENV. DNA of the CDR3: TGTGCCAGCAGCTTGACTCGCACTGAAGCTTTCTTT. The encoded protein is CASSLTRTEAFF.

V and J are TRBV9 and TRBJ2-7; no definite D call. Trimming removed 4 bases from V and 3 bases from J, with 11 bases in between. CDR3 length: 13 residues. The germline V gene encodes CDR1 SGDLS and CDR2 YYNGEE. The CDR3 region has the DNA TGTGCCAGCAGCCCTAACGATATCTACGAGCAGTACTTC. It encodes CASSPNDIYEQYF.

This sequence joins TRBV27 and TRBJ2-7; maybe TRBD2 (5 bases). Trimming left V 1 base short and J 1 base short, with 20 bases between. The length of the CDR3 is 18 residues. Germline CDR1 MNHEY, CDR2 SMNVEV (reference sequence). CDR3 in amino acids: CASSLWGPERAESYEQYF. The CDR3 DNA reads TGTGCCAGCAGTTTATGGGGTCCCGAGAGGGCTGAGTCCTACGAGCAGTACTTC.

This clone is a singleton in its sample. The chain carries TRBV9 and TRBJ1-6, with TRBD1 as a possible D gene (5 bases). The CDR3 extends over 14 amino acids. V dropped 0 bases and J dropped 8 bases, with 9 bases sitting between them. The V gene's germline CDR1 is SGDLS and CDR2 YYNGEE. CDR3 amino acids: CASSVAAGDSPLHF. The CDR3 DNA is TGTGCCAGCAGCGTAGCTGCGGGGGATTCACCCCTCCACTTT.

The chain joins TRBV19 to TRBJ1-2; D not certain. Germline CDR1 LNHDA, CDR2 SQIVND (reference sequence). The CDR3 length is 14 residues. The V end was cut by 5 bases, the J end by 2 bases, with 12 bases between. CDR3 region: CASSPSVANYGYTF. The CDR3 bases are TGTGCCAGTAGTCCTTCTGTGGCCAACTATGGCTACACCTTC.